This T cell receptor beta chain was profiled in a study of blood T cells in healthy people across ages. Germline values: CDR1 SGHRS, CDR2 YFSETQ. V shed 4 bases, J shed 4 bases, and the junction held 4 bases outside the gene matches. CDR3 size: 16 residues. Primed by a sample-barcoded 5' primer and a J-beta primer mix, a second PCR proceeded for 7 to 11 cycles. TCRdb ran MiXCR on the 5' RACE reads and lists one entry per CDR3 protein. The data contain approximately 490,000 distinct CDR3 sequences, more than 20% of them singletons. These same records also appear under a second study, on T cells of mothers and their children. From that second work: Each mother yielded more than 10 million TCR beta CDR3 reads. Each child yielded around 2.9 million reads. A slight, non-significant increase in overlap was found for related mother-child pairs relative to unrelated pairs. Researchers found no T cell clones that were persistent and microchimeric.

The clonotype was recovered from a boy between 10 and 17 years old in good health. V and J are TRBV5-1 and TRBJ2-2, with 13 bases fitting TRBD2. The sequenced sample consisted of blood. CDR3 region: CASSEGTSGVTGELFF. CDR3 in DNA: TGCGCCAGCAGCGAAGGGACTAGCGGGGTCACCGGGGAGCTGTTTTTT.